These 10 T cell receptor beta chains were sequenced from one sample in a study of blood T cell repertoires in COVID-19. This table comes from immunoSEQ multiplex PCR, and its TCRdb copy is limited to in-frame clones, with some not included. The table lists around 140,000 clones, roughly 81% of them singletons. The sequenced sample was PBMCs or T cells enriched from blood (not recorded which). Source of these receptors: a woman in her forties or fifties with acute COVID-19.

The genes are TRBV24-1 and TRBJ1-4; D is unclear. The germline V gene encodes CDR1 KGHDR and CDR2 SFDVKD. The CDR3 has 17 amino acids. Trimming left V 5 bases short and J 6 bases short, with 21 bases between. CDR3 DNA sequence: TGTGCCACCAGTGTACCCGGCGGCCCGCCTTTACATGAAAAACTGTTTTTT. Its protein product is CATSVPGGPPLHEKLFF.

This chain uses TRBV5-1 with TRBJ2-2; the match to TRBD2 covers 11 bases. The CDR3 is made up of 17 amino acids. The V gene end was trimmed by 0 bases and the J gene end by 2 bases; junction bases not matched to a gene: 3. Germline CDR1 is SGHRS and CDR2 is YFSETQ. This CDR3 is CASSLETSGANTGELFF. CDR3 nucleotides: TGCGCCAGCAGCTTGGAGACTAGCGGGGCAAACACCGGGGAGCTGTTTTTT.

This chain links TRBV7-3 with TRBJ1-2; D is possibly TRBD1 (5 bases). Germline V gene data show CDR1 as SGHTA and CDR2 as FQGTGA. This CDR3 has 13 residues. V lost 3 bases, J lost 7 bases, and 12 bases lay in between. In DNA, the CDR3 is TGTGCCAGCAGCTTCGGGGGAGTGGCTGGCTACACCTTC. This encodes CASSFGGVAGYTF.

This chain connects TRBV2 to TRBJ2-2; 14 bases agree with TRBD2. The CDR3 consists of 15 residues. Unmatched junction bases numbered 4, after V lost 6 bases and J lost 7 bases. Germline V gene data show CDR1 as SNHLY and CDR2 as FYNNEI. The CDR3 DNA reads as TGTGCCAGCAGGTCGGGACTAGCGGGAGTCGGGGAGCTGTTTTTT. Translating it yields CASRSGLAGVGELFF.

This clone came up a few times. V and J are TRBV19 and TRBJ1-1; no definite D call. CDR3 length: 17 residues. V was trimmed by 3 bases and J by 0 bases, leaving 17 bases between them. Germline V lookup: CDR1 LNHDA, CDR2 SQIVND (reference sequence). Here the CDR3 reads CASSINRPGVMNTEAFF. The CDR3 DNA follows: TGTGCCAGTAGTATTAACCGTCCGGGAGTCATGAACACTGAAGCTTTCTTT.

V is TRBV5-1 and J is TRBJ2-1, with 10 bases that match TRBD2. CDR1 and CDR2 (germline): SGHRS, YFSETQ. Germline trimming cut 3 bases from V and 8 bases from J; bases unmatched to any gene: 5. CDR3 length equals 14 residues. The CDR3 region has the DNA TGCGCCAGCAGCTCTCTAGCGGGAGCCGATGAGCAGTTCTTC. Translation gives CASSSLAGADEQFF.

V usage is TRBV6-1 and J usage is TRBJ2-1, with D possibly matching TRBD2 (5 bases). The CDR3 is 17 residues long. The germline V and J ends were trimmed by 4 bases and 0 bases, with 16 bases remaining between them. Germline V gene sequence: CDR1 MNHNS, CDR2 SASEGT. The CDR3 loop reads CASSALGLRSSYNEQFF. In DNA, the CDR3 is TGTGCCAGCAGTGCACTAGGGCTGAGGAGCTCCTACAATGAGCAGTTCTTC.

The V call is TRBV19, the J call TRBJ1-6, with 11 bases identical to TRBD1. This CDR3 has 16 amino acids. Trimming at V came to 4 bases and at J to 7 bases, leaving 6 bases not matched to a gene. Germline V CDR1 and CDR2: LNHDA, SQIVND (reference sequence). The CDR3 DNA sequence: TGTGCCAGTAGTACTGGACAGGGGGCTACGAATTCACCCCTCCACTTT. Its translation is CASSTGQGATNSPLHF.

This clone was seen only once. V and J are TRBV3-1 (or the pseudogene TRBV3-2) and TRBJ2-7; a possible D gene is TRBD2 (5 bases). The germline V gene encodes CDR1 LGHDT and CDR2 YNNKEL (reference sequence). There are 12 residues in the CDR3. V was cut by 0 bases and J by 12 bases, with 12 bases left in between. The CDR3 bases are TGTGCCAGCAGCCAAGACGTCGGGATAAGGTACTTC. It specifies CASSQDVGIRYF.

This chain joins TRBV7-8 and TRBJ2-3; D not certain. The germline V gene encodes CDR1 SGHVS and CDR2 FQNEAQ. V was shortened by 5 bases and J by 6 bases, with 15 bases between the two germline ends. CDR3 length: 14 amino acids. CDR3 sequence reads: CASSVTPDWDTQYF. CDR3 DNA: TGTGCCAGCAGCGTAACCCCCGACTGGGATACGCAGTATTTT.